What follows are 18 T cell receptor beta chains derived from one specimen sequenced in a study of early T cells in non-severe SARS-CoV-2 infection. Each CDR3 protein gets one entry after TCRdb re-called the 5' RACE reads with MiXCR. There are tens of thousands of distinct CDR3 sequences in the sample; around 4.5% occur only once, and approximately 5.2% lies in the top ten. The sample in question was whole blood, obtained at baseline. These TCRs come from an adult who was a healthcare worker with PCR-confirmed SARS-CoV-2 infection or an uninfected control (not recorded which).

At least ten counts were recorded for this clonotype. This sequence joins TRBV20-1 and TRBJ1-5; D unresolved. The CDR3 consists of 14 residues. Deletions cut 1 base from V and 0 bases from J, with 7 bases between. Looked up from germline, CDR1 is DFQATT and CDR2 is SNEGSKA (reference sequence). In DNA form, the CDR3 reads TGCAGTGCTAGAGTGGGGTATAGCAATCAGCCCCAGCATTTT. Protein sequence: CSARVGYSNQPQHF.

The chain combines TRBV12-3 or TRBV12-4 with TRBJ1-1; TRBD1 matches 8 bases. This CDR3 has 13 amino acids. V dropped 6 bases and J dropped 4; count of bases not matched to a gene: 4. The CDR3 is CASRSTGGTEAFF. The CDR3 nucleotides are TGTGCCAGCAGGTCAACAGGGGGCACTGAAGCTTTCTTT.

This clonotype appeared a few times. CDR3: CASRREITPPGNEQFF. The CDR3 DNA reads TGTGCCAGCAGACGAGAAATAACCCCTCCTGGCAATGAGCAGTTCTTC. The chain couples TRBV6-4 to TRBJ2-1, with no clear D. Trimming pared 6 bases from V and 6 bases from J, leaving 21 bases between. This CDR3 is built from 16 residues. The germline gives CDR1 MRHNA, CDR2 SNTAGT.

This clonotype was observed a few times. The V call is TRBV7-7, the J call TRBJ2-1; 8 bases fit TRBD1. The germline gives CDR1 SSHAT, CDR2 FNYEAQ (reference sequence). With 1 base clipped from V and 9 bases from J, the junction kept 5 bases outside the gene matches. This CDR3 contains 14 residues. The CDR3 DNA is TGTGCCAGCAGCTTAGGCGGACAGGGCAGTGAGCAGTTCTTC. Translating it yields CASSLGGQGSEQFF. Full variable domain (missing parts from reference TRBV7-7 and TRBJ2-1): GAGVSQSPRYKVTKRGQDVTLRCDPISSHATLYWYQQALGQGPEFLTYFNYEAQPDKSGLPSDRFSAERPEGSISTLTIQRTEQRDSAMYRCASSLGGQGSEQFFGPGTRLTVL.

This clonotype came up a few times. CDR3 protein: CASSFTGGRGETQYF. DNA for the CDR3: TGTGCCAGCAGCTTTACAGGGGGCAGAGGAGAGACCCAGTACTTC. The chain employs TRBV11-3 and TRBJ2-5; TRBD1 matches 9 bases. Germline trimming cut 3 bases from V and 4 bases from J; bases unmatched to any gene: 6. The length of the CDR3 is 15 residues. In germline, CDR1 is SGHNT, CDR2 YENEEA.

This clonotype has at least ten counts. The chain employs TRBV6-4 and TRBJ2-1; 11 bases map to TRBD2. Germline CDR1 is MRHNA and CDR2 is SNTAGT. The CDR3 extends over 15 amino acids. The J segment lost 6 bases and the V segment lost 5 bases, leaving 6 bases of the junction unmatched. In nucleotides, the CDR3 is TGTGCCAGCAGTACCGCTAGCGGGGGGTCCAATGAGCAGTTCTTC. Translated, it gives CASSTASGGSNEQFF.

This clonotype was observed many times. The gene calls are TRBV19 and TRBJ2-1; D remains ambiguous. The germline CDR1 and CDR2 sequences are LNHDA and SQIVND (reference sequence). This CDR3 region has 14 residues. Trimming shortened V by 4 bases and J by 6 bases, and 13 bases separated the two germline ends. The CDR3 spells CASSKFDVGNEQFF. The CDR3, as DNA: TGTGCCAGTAGTAAGTTTGACGTCGGCAATGAGCAGTTCTTC.

This clonotype was seen at least ten times. The chain uses TRBV2 and TRBJ2-3, with TRBD2 identical over 12 bases. CDR3 length: 17 amino acids. Germline CDR1 is SNHLY and CDR2 is FYNNEI. J gave up 6 bases and V 5 bases, and 12 bases lay outside the gene matches. As DNA, the CDR3 is TGTGCCAGCAGTCCTGGGACTAGCGGGCTCCCAGGGGATACGCAGTATTTT. Translating gives CASSPGTSGLPGDTQYF.

This clonotype was observed at least ten times. The chain uses TRBV9 and TRBJ2-7; D ambiguous. The CDR3 contains 14 residues. The germline gives CDR1 SGDLS, CDR2 YYNGEE. Trimming cost V 0 bases and J 1 base, with 8 bases left between them. CDR3 sequence (DNA): TGTGCCAGCAGCGTAGAGGGCAGTTCCTACGAGCAGTACTTC. Its protein is CASSVEGSSYEQYF.

Ten or more counts support this clonotype. This chain links TRBV9 with TRBJ2-1; D unresolved. Trimming left V 4 bases short and J 0 bases short, with 17 bases between. This CDR3 is 17 amino acids long. Germline V gene sequence: CDR1 SGDLS, CDR2 YYNGEE. The CDR3 DNA is TGTGCCAGCAGCCCGTCTGCAGGCATTAACTCCTACAATGAGCAGTTCTTC. It specifies CASSPSAGINSYNEQFF.

This clonotype was found many times. This rearrangement joins TRBV29-1 to TRBJ2-1, with D tentatively TRBD2 (6 bases). V lost 4 bases to trimming and J lost 2 bases, with 9 bases between them. Germline-derived CDR1 and CDR2 are SQVTM and ANQGSEA. The CDR3 runs 13 residues. The DNA for the CDR3 is TGCAGCGTTGTGGGGGGAACCTACAATGAGCAGTTCTTC. As protein: CSVVGGTYNEQFF.

There are many counts of this clonotype. V is TRBV7-2 and J is TRBJ2-1; D could derive from TRBD1 or TRBD2 (6 bases each). Germline values: CDR1 SGHTA, CDR2 FQGNSA. The CDR3 runs to 15 residues. The V end was cut by 4 bases, the J end by 7 bases, with 17 bases between. The CDR3: CASSYVGGGLNEQFF. CDR3 in DNA: TGTGCCAGCAGCTATGTCGGGGGCGGGTTAAATGAGCAGTTCTTC.

Judged by abundance, this clonotype is medium-sized. This chain joins TRBV6-5 and TRBJ1-1; TRBD1 agrees at 7 bases. The CDR3 length is 13 residues. Germline V gene sequence: CDR1 MNHEY, CDR2 SVGAGI. J was trimmed by 11 bases and V by 5 bases; bases with no gene match: 11. In DNA form, the CDR3 reads TGTGCCAGCAGTGCCACCTTACAGGGGCGGGCTTTCTTT. Protein sequence: CASSATLQGRAFF.

The table lists this clonotype with many counts. This chain uses TRBV20-1 with TRBJ1-5; D gene uncertain. V was pared by 0 bases and J by 2 bases, with 8 bases between. The CDR3 has 14 residues. CDR1 and CDR2 (germline): DFQATT, SNEGSKA (reference sequence). CDR3 in amino acids: CSAREMDGNQPQHF. Here the CDR3 DNA reads TGCAGTGCTAGAGAGATGGACGGCAATCAGCCCCAGCATTTT.

This clonotype was seen only a few times. The chain recombines TRBV15 with TRBJ2-5; D is possibly TRBD2 (5 bases). This CDR3 region has 14 residues. The ends were cut back, 0 bases at V and 2 bases at J, with 7 bases in the middle. Germline CDR1 is LNHNV and CDR2 is YYDKDF (reference sequence). The chain's CDR3 is CATSRDRGQETQYF. CDR3 in DNA: TGTGCCACCAGCAGAGATCGGGGTCAAGAGACCCAGTACTTC.

In its sample, this clonotype was seen many times. This chain links TRBV20-1 with TRBJ2-7; D uncertain. This CDR3 is 13 amino acids long. Per the germline V gene, CDR1 is DFQATT and CDR2 is SNEGSKA (reference sequence). The V end lost 5 bases, the J end lost 6 bases, and 17 bases lay between the germline ends. The CDR3, as DNA: TGCAGTGCTTTACCGGGCCTGGTCGGCGAGCAGTACTTC. It yields the protein CSALPGLVGEQYF.

This clonotype was seen repeatedly, ten times or more. The rearrangement joins TRBV20-1 to TRBJ2-7; 7 nucleotides align to TRBD2. The ends lost 0 bases at V and 4 bases at J; junction bases unmatched: 12. CDR3 size: 16 residues. CDR1 and CDR2 from the germline V gene are DFQATT and SNEGSKA (reference sequence). The CDR3 sequence is CSARDMRTSDSYEQYF. The CDR3 DNA is TGCAGTGCTAGAGATATGAGGACTAGTGACTCATACGAGCAGTACTTC.

The chain's CDR3 is CASSARTGAGLVETQYF. DNA for the CDR3: TGTGCCAGTAGTGCCCGGACAGGGGCCGGCCTCGTGGAGACCCAGTACTTC. The genes are TRBV19 and TRBJ2-5; 9 bases agree with TRBD1. Trimming took 5 bases from V and 5 from J; bases not matched to a gene: 15. The CDR3 runs 17 residues. Germline V lookup: CDR1 LNHDA, CDR2 SQIVND (reference sequence).